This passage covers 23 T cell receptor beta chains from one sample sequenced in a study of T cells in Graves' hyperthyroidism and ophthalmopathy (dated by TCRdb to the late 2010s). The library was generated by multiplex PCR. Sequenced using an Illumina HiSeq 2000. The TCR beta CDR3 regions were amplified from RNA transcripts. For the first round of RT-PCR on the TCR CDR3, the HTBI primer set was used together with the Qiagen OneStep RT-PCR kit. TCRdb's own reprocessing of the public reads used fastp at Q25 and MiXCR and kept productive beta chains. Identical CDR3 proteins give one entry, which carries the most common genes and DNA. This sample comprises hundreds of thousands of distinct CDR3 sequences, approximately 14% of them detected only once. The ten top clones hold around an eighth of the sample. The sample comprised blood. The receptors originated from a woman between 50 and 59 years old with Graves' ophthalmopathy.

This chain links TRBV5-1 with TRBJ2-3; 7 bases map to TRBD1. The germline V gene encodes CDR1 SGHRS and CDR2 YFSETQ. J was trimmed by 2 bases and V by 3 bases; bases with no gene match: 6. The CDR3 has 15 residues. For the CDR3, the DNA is TGCGCCAGCAGCTCCACAGGGGTTGACACAGATACGCAGTATTTT. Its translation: CASSSTGVDTDTQYF.

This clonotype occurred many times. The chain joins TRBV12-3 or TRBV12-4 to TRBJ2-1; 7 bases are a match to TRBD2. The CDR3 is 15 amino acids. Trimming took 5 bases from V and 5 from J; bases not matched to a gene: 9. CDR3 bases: TGTGCCAGCAGTCCCCCCGGGACTAACCACAATGAGCAGTTCTTC. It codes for CASSPPGTNHNEQFF.

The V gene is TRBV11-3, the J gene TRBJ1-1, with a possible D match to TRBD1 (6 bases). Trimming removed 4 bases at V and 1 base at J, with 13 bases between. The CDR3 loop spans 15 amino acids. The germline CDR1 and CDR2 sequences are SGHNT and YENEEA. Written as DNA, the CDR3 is TGTGCCAGCAGCTCCCAGACAGGACGGAACACTGAAGCTTTCTTT. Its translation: CASSSQTGRNTEAFF.

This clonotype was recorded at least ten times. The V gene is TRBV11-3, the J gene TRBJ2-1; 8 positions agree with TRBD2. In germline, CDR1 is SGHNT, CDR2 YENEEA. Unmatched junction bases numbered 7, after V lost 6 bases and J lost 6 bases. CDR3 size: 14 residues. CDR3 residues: CASSFGLAGNEQFF. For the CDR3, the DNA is TGTGCCAGCAGTTTTGGGCTAGCGGGCAATGAGCAGTTCTTC. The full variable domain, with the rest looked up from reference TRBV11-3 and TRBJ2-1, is EAGVVQSPRYKIIEKKQPVAFWCNPISGHNTLYWYLQNLGQGPELLIRYENEEAVDDSQLPKDRFSAERLKGVDSTLKIQPAELGDSAVYLCASSFGLAGNEQFFGPGTRLTVL.

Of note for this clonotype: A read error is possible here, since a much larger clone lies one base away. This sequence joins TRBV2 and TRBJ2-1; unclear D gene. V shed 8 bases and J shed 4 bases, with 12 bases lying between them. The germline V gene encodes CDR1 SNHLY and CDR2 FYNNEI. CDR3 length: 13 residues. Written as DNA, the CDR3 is TGTGCCAGCGGCAACAGTATTTACAATGAGCAGTTCTTC. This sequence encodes CASGNSIYNEQFF.

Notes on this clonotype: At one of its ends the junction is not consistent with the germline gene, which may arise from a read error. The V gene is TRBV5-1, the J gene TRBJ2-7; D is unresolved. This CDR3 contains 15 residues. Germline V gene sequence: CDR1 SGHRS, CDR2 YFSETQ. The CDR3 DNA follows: TGCGCCAGCAGCTTACGGCCGCAGAGAGTCTACGAGCAGTGCTTC. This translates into CASSLRPQRVYEQCF.

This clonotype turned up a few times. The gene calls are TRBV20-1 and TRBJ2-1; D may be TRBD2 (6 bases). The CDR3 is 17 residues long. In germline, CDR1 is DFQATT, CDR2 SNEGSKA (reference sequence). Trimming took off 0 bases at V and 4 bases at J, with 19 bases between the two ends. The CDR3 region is CSARDSWRGEIYNEQFF. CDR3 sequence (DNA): TGCAGTGCTAGAGATTCATGGAGGGGTGAGATTTACAATGAGCAGTTCTTC.

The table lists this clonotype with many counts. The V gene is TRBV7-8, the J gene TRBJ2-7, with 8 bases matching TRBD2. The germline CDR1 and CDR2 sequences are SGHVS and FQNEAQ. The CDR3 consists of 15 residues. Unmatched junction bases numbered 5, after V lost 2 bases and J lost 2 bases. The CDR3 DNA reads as TGTGCCAGCAGCTTAAGCGGGAGCGCACCCTACGAGCAGTACTTC. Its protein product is CASSLSGSAPYEQYF.

CDR3 amino acids: CASSLSSVRTQYF. The CDR3 bases are TGTGCCAGCAGTTTATCGAGTGTCAGGACCCAGTACTTC. This chain links TRBV6-5 with TRBJ2-5, with D unresolved. This CDR3 comprises 13 residues. Trimming took off 4 bases at V and 7 bases at J, with 13 bases between the two ends. From germline, CDR1 is MNHEY and CDR2 SVGAGI.

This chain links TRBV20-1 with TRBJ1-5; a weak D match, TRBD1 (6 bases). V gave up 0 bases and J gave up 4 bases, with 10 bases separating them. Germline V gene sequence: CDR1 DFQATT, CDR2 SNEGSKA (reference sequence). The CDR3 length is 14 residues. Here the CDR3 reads CSARDHRENQPQHF. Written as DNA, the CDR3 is TGCAGTGCTAGAGATCACAGGGAGAATCAGCCCCAGCATTTT.

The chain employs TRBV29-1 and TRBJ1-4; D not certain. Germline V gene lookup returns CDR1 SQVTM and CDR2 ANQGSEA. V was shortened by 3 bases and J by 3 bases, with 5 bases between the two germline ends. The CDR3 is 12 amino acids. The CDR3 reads CSVDTPNEKLFF. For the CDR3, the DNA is TGCAGCGTTGACACACCTAATGAAAAACTGTTTTTT.

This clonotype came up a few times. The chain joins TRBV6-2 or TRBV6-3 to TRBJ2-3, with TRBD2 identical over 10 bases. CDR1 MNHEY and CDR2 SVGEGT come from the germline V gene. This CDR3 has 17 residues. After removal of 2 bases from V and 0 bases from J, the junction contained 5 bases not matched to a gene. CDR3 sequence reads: CASSYTSGITSTDTQYF. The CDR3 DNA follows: TGTGCCAGCAGTTACACTAGCGGGATAACTAGCACAGATACGCAGTATTTT.

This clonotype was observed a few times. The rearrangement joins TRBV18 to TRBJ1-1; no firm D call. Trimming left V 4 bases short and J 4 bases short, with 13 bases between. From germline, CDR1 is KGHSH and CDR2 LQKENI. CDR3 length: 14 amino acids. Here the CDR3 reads CASSLTRVGTEAFF. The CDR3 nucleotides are TGTGCCAGCTCACTGACTAGGGTGGGCACTGAAGCTTTCTTT. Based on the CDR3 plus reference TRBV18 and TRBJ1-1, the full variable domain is NAGVMQNPRHLVRRRGQEARLRCSPMKGHSHVYWYRQLPEEGLKFMVYLQKENIIDESGMPKERFSAEFPKEGPSILRIQQVVRGDSAAYFCASSLTRVGTEAFFGQGTRLTVV.

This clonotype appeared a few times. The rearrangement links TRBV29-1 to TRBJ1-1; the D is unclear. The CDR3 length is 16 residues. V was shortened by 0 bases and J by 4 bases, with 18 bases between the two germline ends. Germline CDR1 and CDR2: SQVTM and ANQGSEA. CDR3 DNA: TGCAGCGTTGAAGATCTTAAGGGCAGATCTGCCACTGAAGCTTTCTTT. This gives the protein CSVEDLKGRSATEAFF.

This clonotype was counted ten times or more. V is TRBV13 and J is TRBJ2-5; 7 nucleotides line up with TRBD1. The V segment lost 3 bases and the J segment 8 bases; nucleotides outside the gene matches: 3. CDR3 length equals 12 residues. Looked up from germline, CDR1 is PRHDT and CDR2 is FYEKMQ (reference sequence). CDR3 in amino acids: CASSFDRDTQYF. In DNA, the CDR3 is TGTGCCAGCAGCTTCGACAGGGATACCCAGTACTTC.

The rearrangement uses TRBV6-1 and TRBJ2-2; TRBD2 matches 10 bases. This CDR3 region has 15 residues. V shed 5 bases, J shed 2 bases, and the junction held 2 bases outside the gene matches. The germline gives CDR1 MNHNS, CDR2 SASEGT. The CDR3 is CASSILAGNTGELFF. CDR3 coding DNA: TGTGCCAGCAGTATACTAGCGGGAAACACCGGGGAGCTGTTTTTT.

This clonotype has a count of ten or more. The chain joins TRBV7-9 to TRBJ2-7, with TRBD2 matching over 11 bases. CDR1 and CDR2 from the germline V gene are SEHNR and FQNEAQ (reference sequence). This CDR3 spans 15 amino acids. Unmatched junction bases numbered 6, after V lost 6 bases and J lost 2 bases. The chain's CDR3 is CASSSTSGTPYEQYF. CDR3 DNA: TGTGCCAGCAGTTCGACTAGCGGGACCCCCTACGAGCAGTACTTC.

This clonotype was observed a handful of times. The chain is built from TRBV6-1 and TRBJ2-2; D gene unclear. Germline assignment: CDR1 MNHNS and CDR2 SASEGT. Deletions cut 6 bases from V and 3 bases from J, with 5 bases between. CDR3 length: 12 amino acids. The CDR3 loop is CASRGDTGELFF. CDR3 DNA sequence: TGTGCCAGCAGGGGCGACACCGGGGAGCTGTTTTTT.

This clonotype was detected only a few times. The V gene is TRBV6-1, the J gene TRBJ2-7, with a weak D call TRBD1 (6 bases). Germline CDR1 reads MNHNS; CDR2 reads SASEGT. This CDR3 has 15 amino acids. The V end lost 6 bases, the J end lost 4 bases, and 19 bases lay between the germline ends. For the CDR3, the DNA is TGTGCCAGCAGCCCTCCCAGGGGTAATGGTTACGAGCAGTACTTC. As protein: CASSPPRGNGYEQYF.

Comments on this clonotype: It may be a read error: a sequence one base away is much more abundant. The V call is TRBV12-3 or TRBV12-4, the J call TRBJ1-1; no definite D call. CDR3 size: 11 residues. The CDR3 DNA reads TGTGCCAGCGGTTTTGCCGTTGAAGCTTTCTTT. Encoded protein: CASGFAVEAFF.

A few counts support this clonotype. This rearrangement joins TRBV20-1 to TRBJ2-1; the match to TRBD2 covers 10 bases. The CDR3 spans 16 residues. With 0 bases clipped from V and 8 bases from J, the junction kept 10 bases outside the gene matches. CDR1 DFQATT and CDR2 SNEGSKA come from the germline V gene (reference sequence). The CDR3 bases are TGCAGTGCTAGAGATTTGGTGAGCGGGAGGGCCGATGAGCAGTTCTTC. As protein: CSARDLVSGRADEQFF.

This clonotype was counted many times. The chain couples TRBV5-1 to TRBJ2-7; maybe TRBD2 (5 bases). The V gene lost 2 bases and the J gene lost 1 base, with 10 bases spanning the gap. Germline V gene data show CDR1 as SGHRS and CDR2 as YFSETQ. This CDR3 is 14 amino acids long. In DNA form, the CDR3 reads TGCGCCAGCAGCTTTTCAGCGGAGTCCTACGAGCAGTACTTC. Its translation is CASSFSAESYEQYF.

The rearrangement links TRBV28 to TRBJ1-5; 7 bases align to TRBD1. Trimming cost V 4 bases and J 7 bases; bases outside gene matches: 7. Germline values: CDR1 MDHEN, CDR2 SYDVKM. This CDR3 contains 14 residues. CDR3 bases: TGTGCCAGCAGTTGGGGCAGGGGGGGCCAGCCCCAGCATTTT. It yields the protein CASSWGRGGQPQHF.